A selection of T cell receptor beta chains follows, all from one sample in a study of T cells in Graves' hyperthyroidism and ophthalmopathy. TCRdb processed the multiplex PCR reads anew with MiXCR; each CDR3 protein has one entry. Altogether roughly 420,000 distinct CDR3 sequences are present, roughly 14% being singletons, with the ten largest covering roughly 14%. Sequences were obtained from blood. The receptors were gathered from a woman younger than 35 with Graves' hyperthyroidism. Both conserved end residues are part of each CDR3. D genes are given only for firm matches. Rows may omit the clone size; those that give it use once, few, many or a size class.

>TRBV12-3/TRBV12-4|many|TRBJ1-1|.
TGTGCCAGCAGATCACGGACCGCTTCGAACACTGAAGCTTTCTTT
CASRSRTASNTEAFF
>TRBV3-1|many|TRBJ1-1|.
TGTGCCAGCAGCCAAAGGGTGACTGAGACAAAAGCTTTCTTT
CASSQRVTETKAFF
>TRBV5-5|many|TRBJ1-2|.
TGTGCCAGCAGCCCGCCTGATCCGATTGATTATGGCTACACCTTC
CASSPPDPIDYGYTF
>TRBV11-3|many|TRBJ2-3|TRBD2
TGTGCCAGCAGCCGTGGGACTAGCGGGAGTAGCACAGATACGCAGTATTTT
CASSRGTSGSSTDTQYF
>TRBV4-1|.|TRBJ2-7|.
TGCGCCAGCAGCCCTATCAGGGGTCTCGAGCAGTACTTC
CASSPIRGLEQYF
>TRBV11-2|few|TRBJ2-2|TRBD1
TGTGCCAGCAGCTTTATGGGACAGGGGGCAGCCGGGGAGCTGTTTTTT
CASSFMGQGAAGELFF
>TRBV28|many|TRBJ2-7|.
TGTGCCAGCAGTTCACGGACGGGGGAGACCTACGAGCAGTACTTC
CASSSRTGETYEQYF
>TRBV24-1|many|TRBJ1-1|.
TGTGCCACCAGTGTAAGCGGGGAATTTGGAGCTTTCTTT
CATSVSGEFGAFF
>TRBV12-3/TRBV12-4|.|TRBJ2-5|.
TGTGCCAGCAGTTTAGCCCGCAGCCTAGAGACCCAGTACTTC
CASSLARSLETQYF
>TRBV20-1|once|TRBJ2-3|TRBD2
TGCAGTGCTAGCAAAGGACTAGCGGGGGGCGCAGATACGCAGTATTTT
CSASKGLAGGADTQYF
>TRBV5-1|once|TRBJ1-1|TRBD1
TGCGCCAGCAGCCTCTGGACAGGAGACAACACTGAAGCTTTCTTT
CASSLWTGDNTEAFF
>TRBV6-1|.|TRBJ2-7|.
TGTGCCAGCACCGGGGCCGGCAGCTGGGAGCAGTACTTC
CASTGAGSWEQYF
>TRBV5-8|once|TRBJ2-2|TRBD1
TGTGCCAGCAGCTGGGGACAGGAGGCCGGGGAGCTGTTTTTT
CASSWGQEAGELFF
>TRBV27|many|TRBJ2-3|TRBD1
TGTGCCAGCAGCCGTTCCCCCAGGGGGCGTACAGATACGCAGTATTTT
CASSRSPRGRTDTQYF
>TRBV12-3/TRBV12-4|many|TRBJ2-1|.
TGTGCCAGCAGTTTAGCGGAGCTCAATGAGCAGTTCTTC
CASSLAELNEQFF
>TRBV4-1|few|TRBJ2-6|.
TGCGCCAGCAGCCAAGGACAGTCTGGGGCCAACGTCCTGACTTTC
CASSQGQSGANVLTF
>TRBV2|.|TRBJ1-5|.
TGTGCCAGCAGTGTGGGGCAGCAACAGCCCCAGCATTTT
CASSVGQQQPQHF
>TRBV20-1|many|TRBJ2-1|.
TGCAGTGCTAGGGTTTACTATGAGCAGTTCTTC
CSARVYYEQFF
>TRBV6-6|many|TRBJ1-2|.
TGTGCCAGCAGTTACGCAGGACTCAACTATGGCTACACCTTC
CASSYAGLNYGYTF
>TRBV6-2/TRBV6-3|once|TRBJ2-3|TRBD2
TGTGCCAGCAGTTCCCTAGCGGGAGGACCTAGCACAGATACGCAGTATTTT
CASSSLAGGPSTDTQYF
>TRBV3-1|.|TRBJ2-5|TRBD2
TGTGCCAGCAGCCAAGGGACTAGAGGGATTACCCAGTACTTC
CASSQGTRGITQYF
>TRBV5-1|few|TRBJ2-5|.
TGCGCCAGCAGCCGGGACATTCAAGAGACCCAGTACTTC
CASSRDIQETQYF
>TRBV20-1|.|TRBJ2-1|TRBD1
TGCAGTGCTAGGGATCCGGGAGACCGGGACAGGCCCTACAATGAGCAGTTCTTC
CSARDPGDRDRPYNEQFF
>TRBV28|many|TRBJ1-1|.
TGTGCCAGCAGAAGCTGGGGCCGGGGTACTAACACTGAAGCTTTCTTT
CASRSWGRGTNTEAFF
>TRBV28|many|TRBJ1-1|.
TGTGCCAGCACTAAGGACCGGCGGTGGTACACTGAAGCTTTCTTT
CASTKDRRWYTEAFF
>TRBV14|.|TRBJ2-6|.
TGTGCCAGCAGCCAAGCTAGGACTGGGGCCAACGTCCTGACTTTC
CASSQARTGANVLTF
>TRBV7-3|once|TRBJ2-7|TRBD1
TGTGCCAGCAGCTCGGGGACAGGGGGCTTCTACGAGCAGTACTTC
CASSSGTGGFYEQYF
>TRBV7-3|many|TRBJ2-3|.
TGTGCCAGCAGCCTCCGGGGGATCGCAGATACGCAGTATTTT
CASSLRGIADTQYF
>TRBV9|few|TRBJ2-3|TRBD2
TGTGCCAGCAGCCCCCGTCGGGCTAGCGGGTTATTTAGCACAGATACGCAGTATTTT
CASSPRRASGLFSTDTQYF
>TRBV24-1|.|TRBJ2-5|.
TGTGCCACCGGGCCAACCGGGCAAGAGACCCAGTACTTC
CATGPTGQETQYF
>TRBV12-3/TRBV12-4|many|TRBJ1-3|.
TGTGCCAGCAGTTTGGGTGGACTTTCTGGAAACACCATATATTTT
CASSLGGLSGNTIYF
>TRBV11-2|many|TRBJ2-1|.
TGTGCCAGCATTAGGACAGCCTCCTACAATGAGCAGTTCTTC
CASIRTASYNEQFF
>TRBV6-2/TRBV6-3|.|TRBJ2-7|TRBD2
TGTGCCAGCAGAATGGGACTAGCGGCCTACGAGCAGTACTTC
CASRMGLAAYEQYF
>TRBV6-2/TRBV6-3|few|TRBJ1-4|TRBD1
TGTGCCAGCGGAGGACAGGGGGGCATTGAAAAACTGTTTTTT
CASGGQGGIEKLFF
>TRBV28|.|TRBJ2-3|TRBD2
TGTGCCAGCCCGGGTCCTAGCGGGGAGTCCACAGATACGCAGTATTTT
CASPGPSGESTDTQYF
>TRBV5-1|.|TRBJ2-3|TRBD2
TGCGCCAGCAGCTTGGATGGTAGCGGGGGGACGAGGGATACGCAGTATTTT
CASSLDGSGGTRDTQYF
>TRBV18|many|TRBJ1-2|TRBD1
TGTGCCAGCTCGTCGACAGGGGGCTACTCTGGCTACACCTTC
CASSSTGGYSGYTF
>TRBV3-1|.|TRBJ2-7|.
TGTGCCAGCAGCCAAGACCTGGGCCCCTACGAGCAGTACTTC
CASSQDLGPYEQYF
>TRBV12-3/TRBV12-4|many|TRBJ2-3|TRBD1
TGTGCCAGCAGTGGGATACAGGGGTATTCAGATACGCAGTATTTT
CASSGIQGYSDTQYF
>TRBV20-1|many|TRBJ2-5|TRBD1
TGCAGTGCCGCTCCTTGGACAGGGGGGCAAGAGACCCAGTACTTC
CSAAPWTGGQETQYF
>TRBV20-1|few|TRBJ1-1|.
TGCAGTGCCGAAAAAGCCAATCACGGCATTAGCACTGAAGCTTTCTTT
CSAEKANHGISTEAFF
>TRBV29-1|many|TRBJ2-7|.
TGCAGCGTCGAACTAGCTTTGGAGCAGTACTTC
CSVELALEQYF
>TRBV20-1|.|TRBJ2-7|TRBD2
TGCAGTGCTAGACTAGCGGTCCGCGGGCGGCAGTACTTC
CSARLAVRGRQYF
>TRBV6-1|many|TRBJ1-1|TRBD1
TGTGCCAGCAGCTACAAAGGGGGCTGGACTGAAGCTTTCTTT
CASSYKGGWTEAFF
>TRBV18|.|TRBJ1-1|.
TGTGCCAGCTCATCACCGGGGGTTGGCACTGAAGCTTTCTTT
CASSSPGVGTEAFF
>TRBV7-9|few|TRBJ1-6|.
TGTGCCAGCAGGGGGGGGATTCCTTCACCCCTCCACTTT
CASRGGIPSPLHF
>TRBV11-2|many|TRBJ2-7|TRBD2
TGTGCCAGCAGCTTAGTTCGGGGGGGTCGATACGAGCAGTACTTC
CASSLVRGGRYEQYF